The 18 T cell receptor beta chains presented below share a single source sample, sequenced in a study of blood T cells in healthy people across ages. For the second PCR, which ran for roughly 6 to 12 cycles, a sample-barcoded 5' primer and a J-beta primer mix were used. TCRdb reanalysed the 5' RACE reads using MiXCR and keeps one entry per CDR3 protein. This table holds some 1.5 million distinct CDR3 sequences, roughly 27% found once. The sample consisted of blood. These receptors were taken from a woman aged 25 to 39 in good health.

This CDR3 is CAISEEGDRNGYTF. In DNA, the CDR3 is TGTGCCATCAGTGAAGAGGGGGATCGGAATGGCTACACCTTC. The chain couples TRBV10-3 to TRBJ1-2; a weak D match, TRBD1 (6 bases). The V end lost 3 bases, the J end lost 6 bases, and 14 bases lay between the germline ends. Germline lookup yields CDR1 ENHRY and CDR2 SYGVKD. The CDR3 consists of 14 residues.

This clonotype turned up a few times. CDR3 sequence (DNA): TGTGCCAGCAGTGAAGCCAAACTAGCGTTGGCCGAGCAGTACTTC. It codes for CASSEAKLALAEQYF. V and J are TRBV6-1 and TRBJ2-7; TRBD2 matches at 7 bases. CDR1 and CDR2 (germline): MNHNS, SASEGT. The CDR3 length is 15 residues. The V segment lost 0 bases and the J segment 6 bases; nucleotides outside the gene matches: 8.

The rearrangement uses TRBV5-5 and TRBJ2-1, with 12 nucleotides matching TRBD2. This CDR3 is built from 16 residues. The V gene's germline CDR1 is SGHKS and CDR2 YYEKEE (reference sequence). V lost 3 bases to trimming and J lost 3 bases; unmatched junction nucleotides: 4. CDR3 loop: CASSSLAGGLYNEQFF. CDR3 coding DNA: TGTGCCAGCAGCTCGCTAGCGGGAGGGCTCTACAATGAGCAGTTCTTC.

This clonotype was seen only a few times. V and J are TRBV6-1 and TRBJ1-5, with TRBD1 identical over 9 bases. Germline trimming cut 6 bases from V and 1 base from J; bases unmatched to any gene: 4. CDR3 length: 15 residues. Germline V gene lookup returns CDR1 MNHNS and CDR2 SASEGT. DNA for the CDR3: TGTGCCAGCAGGGGACAGGGTCAAAGCAATCAGCCCCAGCATTTT. Protein: CASRGQGQSNQPQHF.

The V and J genes are TRBV5-1 and TRBJ1-1; D unclear. The CDR3 contains 15 residues. V was pared by 4 bases and J by 0 bases, with 13 bases between. In germline, CDR1 is SGHRS, CDR2 YFSETQ. CDR3 protein: CASSPNAGLNTEAFF. The CDR3 DNA is TGCGCCAGCAGCCCCAATGCGGGGTTGAACACTGAAGCTTTCTTT.

The sample holds many counts of this clonotype. The chain employs TRBV18 and TRBJ2-7, with D unclear. The V end was cut by 5 bases, the J end by 5 bases, with 7 bases between. Germline V gene sequence: CDR1 KGHSH, CDR2 LQKENI. CDR3 length: 11 residues. CDR3 sequence reads: CASSSPHEQYF. CDR3 nucleotide sequence: TGTGCCAGCTCATCCCCCCACGAGCAGTACTTC. The whole variable domain, remainder taken from reference TRBV18 and TRBJ2-7, is NAGVMQNPRHLVRRRGQEARLRCSPMKGHSHVYWYRQLPEEGLKFMVYLQKENIIDESGMPKERFSAEFPKEGPSILRIQQVVRGDSAAYFCASSSPHEQYFGPGTRLTVT.

CDR3 residues: CAWSGRVDQPQHF. The CDR3 DNA sequence: TGTGCCTGGAGTGGGAGAGTAGATCAGCCCCAGCATTTT. J is TRBJ1-5 and V is TRBV30; D remains unclear. The CDR3 is made up of 13 amino acids. The V gene lost 1 base and the J gene lost 5 bases, with 9 bases spanning the gap. In germline, CDR1 is GTSNPN, CDR2 SVGIG (reference sequence).

The chain combines TRBV27 with TRBJ2-4; D is possibly TRBD2 (6 bases). The CDR3 loop spans 14 amino acids. V was pared by 4 bases and J by 13 bases, with 20 bases between. Per the germline V gene, CDR1 is MNHEY and CDR2 is SMNVEV (reference sequence). Written as DNA, the CDR3 is TGTGCCAGCAGTTCAAGTCTAGCGTACCGTGAGCAGTACTTC. Translating gives CASSSSLAYREQYF.

V is TRBV21-1 and J is TRBJ1-2; the table's D call, TRBD1, has no DNA check behind it. TRBV21-1 is tagged as a pseudogene. This CDR3 has 11 residues. CDR3 residues: CASWTGGNYTF. The CDR3, as DNA: TGTGCCAGTTGGACAGGGGGCAACTACACCTTC.

This chain uses TRBV28 with TRBJ1-5; 7 positions agree with TRBD1. Germline V gives CDR1 MDHEN, CDR2 SYDVKM. The CDR3 covers 16 residues. V was pared by 3 bases and J by 2 bases, with 7 bases of the junction left unmatched. CDR3 nucleotide sequence: TGTGCCAGCAGTTTTCCTCGACAGGGACGCAATCAGCCCCAGCATTTT. It codes for CASSFPRQGRNQPQHF.

With regard to this clonotype: Its ends do not fully match the called genes, so a read error is possible. The rearrangement uses TRBV10-3 and TRBJ2-2, with 12 nucleotides matching TRBD1. CDR1 and CDR2 from the germline V gene are ENHRY and SYGVKD. The CDR3 runs to 16 residues. CDR3 residues: CAISEVGQGASGGLFF. The CDR3 coding sequence is TGTGCCATCAGTGAGGTGGGACAGGGGGCATCCGGGGGGCTGTTTTTT.

A few counts support this clonotype. The chain joins TRBV6-5 to TRBJ1-6; 10 nucleotides match TRBD1. The CDR3 totals 16 residues. Trimming removed 3 bases from V and 7 bases from J; junction bases left unmatched: 6. CDR1 is MNHEY and CDR2 is SVGAGI in the germline V gene. CDR3 in amino acids: CASSYSPGQGNSPLHF. For the CDR3, the DNA is TGTGCCAGCAGTTATTCCCCGGGACAGGGGAATTCACCCCTCCACTTT.

This chain's CDR3 is CASSLGRGQGSREQYF. The DNA for the CDR3 is TGCGCCAGCAGCTTGGGTCGAGGACAGGGATCACGCGAGCAGTACTTC. The chain is built from TRBV5-1 and TRBJ2-7, with 8 bases matching TRBD1. Germline lookup yields CDR1 SGHRS and CDR2 YFSETQ. This CDR3 has 16 amino acids. The trim removed 0 bases at V and 6 bases at J, leaving 11 bases unmatched.

The chain has TRBV20-1 and TRBJ2-5, with a weak D call TRBD1 (7 bases). The CDR3 covers 13 residues. V lost 4 bases and J 7 bases, leaving 16 bases between the germline ends. Germline CDR1 DFQATT, CDR2 SNEGSKA (reference sequence). The CDR3 is CSATETGRGTQYF. The CDR3 DNA sequence: TGCAGTGCTACCGAGACAGGGCGGGGGACCCAGTACTTC.

This clonotype was detected a few times. The rearrangement links TRBV12-5 to TRBJ2-7; D gene uncertain. V gave up 2 bases and J gave up 7 bases, with 6 bases separating them. The CDR3 length is 11 residues. The germline gives CDR1 LGHNT, CDR2 FRNRAP. The CDR3 is CASGLSREQYF. CDR3 nucleotide sequence: TGTGCTAGTGGTTTGAGTCGGGAGCAGTACTTC.

DNA for the CDR3: TGTGCCAGCAGCCAGACCGACAAGGTCACTGAAGCTTTCTTT. Its protein is CASSQTDKVTEAFF. The chain couples TRBV5-4 to TRBJ1-1; D gene uncertain. Germline V gives CDR1 SGHNT, CDR2 YYREEE (reference sequence). Deletions cut 4 bases from V and 4 bases from J, with 14 bases between. This CDR3 comprises 14 residues.

About this clonotype itself: Possible read error: a much larger clone is one base away. V gene TRBV29-1 combines with J gene TRBJ2-7, with D possibly TRBD2 on 7 matching bases. The CDR3 is 16 amino acids. Germline lookup yields CDR1 SQVTM and CDR2 ANQGSEA. V was pared by 5 bases and J by 10 bases, with 30 bases between. The CDR3: CSVCLDRGAPREIQYF. In DNA, the CDR3 is TGCAGCGTTTGTTTGGACCGGGGGGCGCCCCGAGAGATCCAGTACTTC.

The chain couples TRBV2 to TRBJ2-1; no clear D gene. V lost 8 bases, J lost 4 bases, and 6 bases lay in between. CDR1 is SNHLY, CDR2 FYNNEI, per germline. This CDR3 has 11 amino acids. CDR3 in DNA: TGTGCCAGCGTCGGGTACAATGAGCAGTTCTTC. Its protein product is CASVGYNEQFF.